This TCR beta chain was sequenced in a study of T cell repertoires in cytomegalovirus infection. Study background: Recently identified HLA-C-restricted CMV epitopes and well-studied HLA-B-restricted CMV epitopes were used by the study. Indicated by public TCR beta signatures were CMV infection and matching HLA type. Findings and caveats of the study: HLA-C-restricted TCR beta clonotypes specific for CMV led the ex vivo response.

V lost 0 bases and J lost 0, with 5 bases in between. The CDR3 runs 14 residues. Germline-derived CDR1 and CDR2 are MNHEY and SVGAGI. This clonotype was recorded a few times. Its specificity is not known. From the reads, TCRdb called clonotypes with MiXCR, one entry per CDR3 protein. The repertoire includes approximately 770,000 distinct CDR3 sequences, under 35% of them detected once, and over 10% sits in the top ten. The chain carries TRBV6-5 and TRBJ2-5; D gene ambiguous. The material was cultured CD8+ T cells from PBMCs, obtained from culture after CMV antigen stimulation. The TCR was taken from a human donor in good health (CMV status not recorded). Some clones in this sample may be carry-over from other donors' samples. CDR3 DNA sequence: TGTGCCAGCAGTTACTCGTCCTACCAAGAGACCCAGTACTTC. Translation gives CASSYSSYQETQYF.